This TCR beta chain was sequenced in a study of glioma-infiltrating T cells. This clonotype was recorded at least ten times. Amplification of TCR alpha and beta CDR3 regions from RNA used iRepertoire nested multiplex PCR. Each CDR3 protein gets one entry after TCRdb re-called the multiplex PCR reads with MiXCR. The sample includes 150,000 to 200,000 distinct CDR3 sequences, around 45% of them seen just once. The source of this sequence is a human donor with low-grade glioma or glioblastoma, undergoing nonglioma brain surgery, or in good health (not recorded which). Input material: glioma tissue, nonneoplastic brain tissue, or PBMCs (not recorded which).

The CDR3 bases are TGTGCCAGCAGACTGTTTGGGAACACTGAAGCTTTCTTT. Its protein is CASRLFGNTEAFF. The chain employs TRBV7-9 and TRBJ1-1; D unresolved. The V end lost 6 bases, the J end lost 1 base, and 9 bases lay between the germline ends. Looked up from germline, CDR1 is SEHNR and CDR2 is FQNEAQ (reference sequence). The CDR3 sequence is 13 residues long.